Below are 23 T cell receptor beta chains sequenced from a single sample in a study of blood T cell repertoires in COVID-19. Method: immunoSEQ multiplex PCR; TCRdb's copy keeps in-frame clones and lacks some. The sample holds approximately 160,000 clones, 65% to 85% seen once. The source material was PBMCs or T cells enriched from blood (not recorded which). Receptors were obtained from a man aged 40-50 years who had recovered from COVID-19.

This clone came up once. The rearrangement joins TRBV6-4 to TRBJ1-1; no reliable D call. Germline CDR1 and CDR2: MRHNA and SNTAGT. This CDR3 contains 13 residues. The V and J ends lost 4 bases and 2 bases respectively, with 8 bases between them. The CDR3 loop reads CASSVGVNTEAFF. CDR3 DNA: TGTGCCAGCAGTGTCGGGGTTAACACTGAAGCTTTCTTT.

The rearrangement uses TRBV9 and TRBJ2-3, with 9 bases matching TRBD2. V lost 1 base to trimming and J lost 3 bases; unmatched junction nucleotides: 3. This CDR3 spans 15 amino acids. Per the germline V gene, CDR1 is SGDLS and CDR2 is YYNGEE. CDR3 amino acids: CASSVRGGVTDTQYF. CDR3 coding DNA: TGTGCCAGCAGCGTACGCGGGGGGGTGACAGATACGCAGTATTTT.

This clone came up a few times. The chain couples TRBV27 to TRBJ2-1; 7 bases fit TRBD1. The CDR3 contains 15 residues. J lost 2 bases, V lost 4 bases, and 5 bases had no gene match. Per germline, CDR1 MNHEY and CDR2 SMNVEV (reference sequence). In DNA form, the CDR3 reads TGTGCCAGCAGTTCCGGGACAGCACCCTACAATGAGCAGTTCTTC. It is translated as CASSSGTAPYNEQFF.

This chain connects TRBV6-5 to TRBJ2-5; no clear D gene. Per germline, CDR1 MNHEY and CDR2 SVGAGI. This CDR3 has 14 amino acids. Trimming stripped 6 bases from V and 2 bases from J, with 13 bases between. CDR3 region: CASREMRSQETQYF. The DNA of the CDR3 is TGTGCCAGCAGGGAGATGCGGTCACAAGAGACCCAGTACTTC.

This chain's CDR3 is CASSSGGRLKAFF. The CDR3 DNA is TGTGCCAGCAGTTCCGGCGGTCGGTTGAAAGCTTTCTTT. V and J are TRBV6-5 and TRBJ1-1; unclear D gene. Trimming pared 4 bases from V and 9 bases from J, leaving 15 bases between. The CDR3 spans 13 residues. Germline V gene lookup returns CDR1 MNHEY and CDR2 SVGAGI.

This sequence joins TRBV3-1 (or the pseudogene TRBV3-2) and TRBJ2-5; 15 nucleotides match TRBD2. V lost 4 bases, J lost 0 bases, and 9 bases stayed unmatched. The CDR3 has 19 amino acids. In germline, CDR1 is LGHDT, CDR2 YNNKEL (reference sequence). The CDR3 sequence: CASSPGTGTSGGYQETQYF. CDR3 coding DNA: TGTGCCAGCAGCCCTGGGACCGGGACTAGCGGGGGGTACCAAGAGACCCAGTACTTC.

The rearrangement links TRBV27 to TRBJ2-3; no reliable D call. CDR1 is MNHEY and CDR2 is SMNVEV in the germline V gene (reference sequence). V lost 2 bases and J 2 bases, leaving 8 bases between the germline ends. The CDR3 has 14 residues. The CDR3 nucleotides read TGTGCCAGCAGTTTAAATCGGTACACAGATACGCAGTATTTT. Protein product: CASSLNRYTDTQYF.

The chain has TRBV11-3 and TRBJ2-5; D call uncertain. The CDR3 is 14 amino acids. The germline gives CDR1 SGHNT, CDR2 YENEEA. V lost 2 bases, J lost 3 bases, and 10 bases lay in between. Here the CDR3 reads CASSLSLVEETQYF. For the CDR3, the DNA is TGTGCCAGCAGCTTATCGTTAGTAGAAGAGACCCAGTACTTC.

V gene TRBV2 combines with J gene TRBJ1-6; tentative D call: TRBD1 (6 bases). The length of the CDR3 is 14 residues. With 8 bases removed from V and 0 bases from J, the gap between germline ends came to 8 bases. From germline, CDR1 is SNHLY and CDR2 FYNNEI. In DNA, the CDR3 is TGTGCCAGCGGGGGCAGCTCCTATAATTCACCCCTCCACTTT. As protein: CASGGSSYNSPLHF.

This clone was picked up one time. The genes are TRBV9 and TRBJ1-3; possibly TRBD1 for D (5 bases). The CDR3 runs 15 residues. Germline CDR1 is SGDLS and CDR2 is YYNGEE. The V and J ends lost 0 bases and 3 bases respectively, with 10 bases between them. The CDR3 loop is CASSVEGGVGNTIYF. DNA for the CDR3: TGTGCCAGCAGCGTAGAGGGAGGGGTTGGAAACACCATATATTTT.

A note on this clone: A read error may account for a junction end that differs from germline. Within the sample, other DNA sequences also encode this same CDR3. This chain joins TRBV10-2 and TRBJ1-1; 7 positions agree with TRBD1. The germline CDR1 and CDR2 sequences are WSHSY and SAAADI. This CDR3 contains 13 residues. The CDR3 DNA reads as TGCGCCAGCAGTTCCCAGGGGGACACTGAAGCCTTCTTT. It encodes CASSSQGDTEAFF.

The chain links TRBV18 to TRBJ1-1; no reliable D call. V was cut by 1 base and J by 3 bases, with 9 bases left in between. CDR1 is KGHSH and CDR2 is LQKENI in the germline V gene. The CDR3 is made up of 14 amino acids. The DNA for the CDR3 is TGTGCCAGCTCACCACGCGTCCTGGACACTGAAGCTTTCTTT. Translation gives CASSPRVLDTEAFF.

This clone has a handful of counts. The rearrangement links TRBV5-1 to TRBJ1-1; D gene unclear. The CDR3 runs 13 residues. Trimming took 7 bases from V and 4 from J, leaving 14 bases between them. Per the germline V gene, CDR1 is SGHRS and CDR2 is YFSETQ. The CDR3, as DNA: TGCGCCAGCGGCAACATCAGTCCCACTGAAGCTTTCTTT. Its translation is CASGNISPTEAFF.

The chain has TRBV7-5 and TRBJ2-1; the table names TRBD2, a call not compared with the DNA. TRBV7-5 is annotated as a pseudogene. The CDR3 has 21 amino acids. As DNA, the CDR3 is TGTGTCAGAAGCTGCCTCCAAAGGGATAATTGGGGGGGAAGAGAGATAAATGAGCAGTTCTTC. Translation gives CVRSCLQRDNWGGREINEQFF.

The chain uses TRBV6-5 and TRBJ1-2, with TRBD1 identical over 9 bases. J was trimmed by 3 bases and V by 5 bases; bases with no gene match: 4. The CDR3 totals 14 residues. Germline V gene lookup returns CDR1 MNHEY and CDR2 SVGAGI. CDR3 sequence (DNA): TGTGCCAGCAGTAGCCGGGACAGGGACTATGGCTACACCTTC. Translating gives CASSSRDRDYGYTF.

V and J are TRBV2 and TRBJ2-5, with D unresolved. This CDR3 contains 13 residues. V lost 4 bases, J lost 3 bases, and 9 bases lay in between. Germline V CDR1 and CDR2: SNHLY, FYNNEI. Here the CDR3 reads CASSGPREETQYF. The CDR3 region has the DNA TGTGCCAGCAGTGGCCCTCGAGAAGAGACCCAGTACTTC.

The V gene is TRBV11-2, the J gene TRBJ2-3, with D maybe TRBD2 (6 bases). This CDR3 has 14 amino acids. The germline V gene has CDR1 SGHAT and CDR2 FQNNGV. V was shortened by 3 bases and J by 1 base, with 8 bases between the two germline ends. CDR3 protein: CASSLRRGTDTQYF. In DNA form, the CDR3 reads TGTGCCAGCAGCTTGAGGAGGGGCACAGATACGCAGTATTTT.

CDR3 DNA sequence: TGTGCCAGCAGTAACCGGGACAGGGACTACGAGCAGTACTTC. Translation: CASSNRDRDYEQYF. The V gene is TRBV28, the J gene TRBJ2-7; 9 nucleotides agree with TRBD1. Germline loops: CDR1 MDHEN, CDR2 SYDVKM. After removal of 5 bases from V and 3 bases from J, the junction contained 5 bases not matched to a gene. This CDR3 is built from 14 residues.

The V and J genes are TRBV5-6 and TRBJ2-5; 16 bases match TRBD2. CDR3 length: 16 residues. J was trimmed by 2 bases and V by 3 bases; bases with no gene match: 1. Looked up from germline, CDR1 is SGHDT and CDR2 is YYEEEE. In DNA, the CDR3 is TGTGCCAGCAGCTGGGGACTAGCGGGGGGGCAAGAGACCCAGTACTTC. Its translation is CASSWGLAGGQETQYF.

The chain has TRBV5-6 and TRBJ2-1, with 11 bases fitting TRBD2. The CDR3 is 16 residues long. CDR1 is SGHDT, CDR2 YYEEEE, per germline. Trimming took 1 base from V and 9 from J; bases not matched to a gene: 9. The CDR3 region has the DNA TGTGCCAGCAGCTTGTGGTCTAGCGGGGGGACAACTGAGCAGTTCTTC. Its translation is CASSLWSSGGTTEQFF.

This chain uses TRBV5-4 with TRBJ2-7, with 8 bases aligning to TRBD1. The CDR3 covers 15 residues. J was trimmed by 6 bases and V by 3 bases; bases with no gene match: 11. The germline gives CDR1 SGHNT, CDR2 YYREEE (reference sequence). CDR3 sequence (DNA): TGTGCCAGCAGCTCCCAAACGGACAGGGTGGGCGAGCAGTACGTC. Protein sequence: CASSSQTDRVGEQYV.

The genes are TRBV9 and TRBJ2-1, with 9 bases lining up with TRBD2. Germline V CDR1 and CDR2: SGDLS, YYNGEE. The CDR3 has 13 amino acids. V gave up 3 bases and J gave up 8 bases; unmatched junction bases: 3. The CDR3 sequence is CASSASGADEQFF. The CDR3 DNA reads TGTGCCAGCAGCGCTAGCGGGGCCGATGAGCAGTTCTTC.

V is TRBV5-4 and J is TRBJ2-1; D uncertain. CDR1 SGHNT and CDR2 YYREEE come from the germline V gene (reference sequence). Trimming cost V 3 bases and J 0 bases, with 10 bases left between them. The CDR3 totals 15 residues. As DNA, the CDR3 is TGTGCCAGCAGCTCCCTCGTTAGCTCCTACAATGAGCAGTTCTTC. Encoded protein: CASSSLVSSYNEQFF.